This T cell receptor (beta chain) was recovered during a study of blood T cell repertoires in COVID-19. The overall study: Spain, Italy and the United States supplied samples that represented acute and convalescent COVID-19. Sample material is recorded as cDNA or gDNA derived from T cells, B-cell-depleted T cells, or PBMCs.

The germline V gene encodes CDR1 MDHEN and CDR2 SYDVKM. V lost 3 bases and J 7 bases, leaving 12 bases between the germline ends. CDR3 length: 14 amino acids. TCRdb's copy holds only in-frame clones and misses some; the assay was immunoSEQ multiplex PCR. Of some 150,000 clones detected, around four fifths appear once; the ten largest clones hold nearly 3%. Sequenced input: peripheral blood. The rearrangement links TRBV28 to TRBJ2-2; tentative D call: TRBD1 (5 bases). The receptor was derived from a woman aged 40 to 50 with active or convalescent COVID-19. The CDR3 loop reads CASSFGQILGELFF. CDR3 nucleotide sequence: TGTGCCAGCAGTTTTGGACAAATTCTCGGGGAGCTGTTTTTT.